This TCR beta chain comes out of a study of naive and memory T cell subsets. Whole-study results and caveats: From naive to CM, EM and EMRA, diversity decreased and Gini increased. Possibly reflecting memory cells re-expressing CD45RA, a few larger clonotypes occurred in naive repertoires, especially CD8.

An equimolar mix of two oligonucleotides served as the beta constant-region primer for TRBC1 and TRBC2. Nested alpha and beta constant-region primers with the SP2 primer drove four PCR rounds on ligated cDNA. The cDNA 3' end received a ligated single-stranded oligonucleotide carrying the SP2 primer and a 12-nucleotide UMI. TCRdb reprocessed the UMI-ligation and nested PCR reads via MiXCR and lists one record per CDR3 protein. The data show some 80,000 distinct CDR3 sequences, over 9% seen once. As to this clonotype: The target antigen is unknown.

Sample: naive CD8+ T cells from blood. The source is a human donor in good health.

CDR3 DNA sequence: TGTGCCATCAGGACTAGCGGGAGGGGGGATGAGCAGTTCTTC. This sequence encodes CAIRTSGRGDEQFF. The rearrangement links TRBV10-3 to TRBJ2-1; TRBD2 agrees at 14 bases. After removal of 6 bases from V and 8 bases from J, the junction contained 3 bases not matched to a gene. Germline-derived CDR1 and CDR2 are ENHRY and SYGVKD. The CDR3 covers 14 residues.